The T cell receptor (beta chain) under discussion was sequenced for a study of T-cell memory formation after mild COVID-19. Turning to the study itself: Clusters were largely donor specific.

The authors produced TCR alpha and TCR beta cDNA libraries with sample barcodes and UMIs by 5'RACE using constant-segment primers. TCRdb re-called the 5' RACE reads through MiXCR, storing one row per CDR3 protein. The sample carries over 400,000 distinct CDR3 sequences, around 22% recorded once. Study-wide findings and caveats: Some clones that responded turned up in pre-infection memory, which suggests that cross-reactive memory joined in.

With regard to this clonotype: Its antigen remains unknown.

This clonotype was sampled from an adult woman who had mild COVID-19 (a few samples of this study predate the infection). Cell type and time point are not known. Sequences were obtained from PBMCs or a T cell subset sorted from them (not recorded which).

CDR3 nucleotide sequence: TGTGCCAGCAGCTTAGCTCCTCGACAGGGAGATAATTCACCCCTCCACTTT. Translated, it gives CASSLAPRQGDNSPLHF. The chain is built from TRBV7-6 and TRBJ1-6, with 7 nucleotides matching TRBD1. The CDR3 consists of 17 residues. Per germline, CDR1 SGHVS and CDR2 FNYEAQ. J was trimmed by 5 bases and V by 0 bases; bases with no gene match: 7. Complete variable domain (other parts from reference TRBV7-6 and TRBJ1-6): GAGVSQSPRYKVTKRGQDVALRCDPISGHVSLYWYRQALGQGPEFLTYFNYEAQQDKSGLPNDRFSAERPEGSISTLTIQRTEQRDSAMYRCASSLAPRQGDNSPLHFGNGTRLTVT.